One and the same sample provided the 20 T cell receptor beta chains below, sequenced in a study of T cell responses to AZD1222 COVID-19 vaccine. The data were produced by immunoSEQ multiplex PCR, yet TCRdb's version contains in-frame clones alone and is incomplete. The sample includes approximately 100,000 clones, roughly nine tenths seen only once; the top ten take approximately 1.2%. The sample here was peripheral blood, taken on day 0 of AZD1222 vaccination. These receptors were collected from an adult in good health.

The chain is built from TRBV3-1 (or the pseudogene TRBV3-2) and TRBJ2-5; D is ambiguous. Germline values: CDR1 LGHDT, CDR2 YNNKEL (reference sequence). The CDR3 loop spans 11 amino acids. V lost 1 base and J lost 5, with 2 bases in between. The CDR3 nucleotides are TGTGCCAGCAGCCAAGTGGAGACCCAGTACTTC. The encoded protein is CASSQVETQYF.

Written as DNA, the CDR3 is TGTGCCAGCAGCCGAAGTGGAGGGGAAGGGAGTGAAAAACTGTTTTTT. Translation: CASSRSGGEGSEKLFF. V usage is TRBV7-9 and J usage is TRBJ1-4; D may be TRBD1 (5 bases). CDR3 length: 16 amino acids. CDR1 and CDR2 (germline): SEHNR, FQNEAQ (reference sequence). The germline V and J ends were trimmed by 5 bases and 7 bases, with 20 bases remaining between them.

The rearrangement joins TRBV7-2 to TRBJ2-7, with TRBD1 identical over 9 bases. CDR3 length: 19 amino acids. Germline loops: CDR1 SGHTA, CDR2 FQGNSA. The junction had 17 bases not matched to a gene; V was cut back by 5 bases and J by 0 bases. This chain's CDR3 is CASSPSGWWDRAVSYEQYF. CDR3 sequence (DNA): TGTGCCAGCAGCCCGAGTGGCTGGTGGGACAGGGCTGTCTCCTACGAGCAGTACTTC.

The chain combines TRBV28 with TRBJ2-4; D is unresolved. Germline V CDR1 and CDR2: MDHEN, SYDVKM. This CDR3 region has 15 residues. V was cut by 6 bases and J by 4 bases, with 16 bases left in between. In nucleotides, the CDR3 is TGTGCCAGCAGGTCTCGGGCAGCAACTAAAAACATTCAGTACTTC. Its translation is CASRSRAATKNIQYF.

The J gene is TRBJ1-3, the V gene TRBV5-1; no reliable D call. Germline V gene data show CDR1 as SGHRS and CDR2 as YFSETQ. This CDR3 is 14 amino acids long. With 0 bases removed from V and 4 bases from J, the gap between germline ends came to 8 bases. CDR3 loop: CASSLGPAGNTIYF. The CDR3, as DNA: TGCGCCAGCAGCTTGGGGCCGGCGGGAAACACCATATATTTT.

The chain carries TRBV5-1 and TRBJ1-4; 7 nucleotides line up with TRBD1. CDR1 and CDR2 from the germline V gene are SGHRS and YFSETQ. This CDR3 spans 16 amino acids. V was clipped by 4 bases and J by 1 base; unmatched bases: 7. The CDR3 region has the DNA TGCGCCAGCAGCCTCGGACAGGAGGTAACTAATGAAAAACTGTTTTTT. This encodes CASSLGQEVTNEKLFF.

The chain joins TRBV15 to TRBJ2-7; D gene uncertain. V dropped 0 bases and J dropped 8 bases, with 5 bases sitting between them. Germline V gene lookup returns CDR1 LNHNV and CDR2 YYDKDF (reference sequence). The CDR3 runs to 11 residues. As DNA, the CDR3 is TGTGCCACCAGCAGAGATCTGAAGCAGTACTTC. Its protein product is CATSRDLKQYF.

The chain combines TRBV19 with TRBJ2-2; 11 bases map to TRBD1. CDR1 is LNHDA and CDR2 is SQIVND in the germline V gene (reference sequence). Trimming took 5 bases from V and 4 from J; bases not matched to a gene: 9. The length of the CDR3 is 17 residues. CDR3 region: CASSSGTGGSITGELFF. The CDR3 region has the DNA TGTGCCAGTAGTTCCGGGACAGGGGGATCCATCACCGGGGAGCTGTTTTTT.

This chain links TRBV28 with TRBJ1-5; no firm D call. V lost 7 bases and J 3 bases, leaving 7 bases between the germline ends. CDR1 and CDR2 from the germline V gene are MDHEN and SYDVKM. CDR3 size: 12 residues. CDR3 nucleotide sequence: TGTGCCAGCACCGGACCCAATCAGCCCCAGCATTTT. Translating gives CASTGPNQPQHF.

Points on this clone: At one end the junction does not follow the germline gene, possibly because of a read error. This sequence joins TRBV2 and TRBJ2-3; 9 nucleotides agree with TRBD2. The CDR3 loop spans 17 amino acids. CDR1 and CDR2 (germline): SNHLY, FYNNEI. The CDR3 reads CASSDSREAGGPVRPDF. CDR3 in DNA: TGTGCCAGCAGTGATAGCCGGGAGGCGGGGGGGCCGGTTCGCCCGGATTTT. Variable domain in full (rest from reference TRBV2 and TRBJ2-3): EPEVTQTPSHQVTQMGQEVILRCVPISNHLYFYWYRQILGQKVEFLVSFYNNEISEKSEIFDDQFSVERPDGSNFTLKIRSTKLEDSAMYFCASSDSREAGGPVRPDFGPGTRLTVL.

This rearrangement joins TRBV12-3 or TRBV12-4 to TRBJ2-5; D is possibly TRBD2 (6 bases). V lost 8 bases, J lost 3 bases, and 13 bases lay in between. The CDR3 contains 13 residues. The CDR3 nucleotides are TGTGCCAGCGGCCGGACGGGGGAAGAGACCCAGTACTTC. Translation gives CASGRTGEETQYF.

The rearrangement joins TRBV6-4 to TRBJ1-1; tentatively, D is TRBD1 (5 bases). V was clipped by 0 bases and J by 0 bases, with 8 bases between them. CDR3 size: 15 residues. The V gene's germline CDR1 is MRHNA and CDR2 SNTAGT. DNA for the CDR3: TGTGCCAGCAGTGACTCGGGGGGTTTGAACACTGAAGCTTTCTTT. Protein sequence: CASSDSGGLNTEAFF.

V and J are TRBV28 and TRBJ2-3; 8 bases fit TRBD1. J lost 3 bases, V lost 6 bases, and 8 bases had no gene match. Germline CDR1 and CDR2: MDHEN and SYDVKM. The CDR3 totals 15 residues. The CDR3 sequence is CASSPGQGRTDTQYF. The DNA for the CDR3 is TGTGCCAGCAGCCCCGGACAGGGTAGGACAGATACGCAGTATTTT.

The V gene is TRBV6-5, the J gene TRBJ1-1; D not certain. The length of the CDR3 is 16 residues. V dropped 5 bases and J dropped 4 bases, with 20 bases sitting between them. The V gene's germline CDR1 is MNHEY and CDR2 SVGAGI. DNA of the CDR3: TGTGCCAGCAGTCACTACCCCGGGAGGAAGAGCACTGAAGCTTTCTTT. It specifies CASSHYPGRKSTEAFF.

The sample holds one count of this clone. The J gene is TRBJ1-2, the V gene TRBV29-1; D gene unclear. CDR1 is SQVTM and CDR2 is ANQGSEA in the germline V gene. The CDR3 is 11 amino acids. The V and J ends lost 6 bases and 2 bases respectively, with 7 bases between them. The CDR3 DNA reads TGCAGCGTCCCCGGGAACTATGGCTACACCTTC. Translating gives CSVPGNYGYTF. Based on the CDR3 plus reference TRBV29-1 and TRBJ1-2, the full variable domain is SAVISQKPSRDICQRGTSLTIQCQVDSQVTMMFWYRQQPGQSLTLIATANQGSEATYESGFVIDKFPISRPNLTFSTLTVSNMSPEDSSIYLCSVPGNYGYTFGSGTRLTVV.

This sequence joins TRBV5-1 and TRBJ2-3, with D perhaps matching TRBD1 (5 bases). Germline lookup yields CDR1 SGHRS and CDR2 YFSETQ. The CDR3 sequence is 16 residues long. V lost 4 bases, J lost 5 bases, and 20 bases lay in between. This CDR3 is CASSLYLTLGLDTQYF. As DNA, the CDR3 is TGCGCCAGCAGCCTCTATCTGACCCTGGGGCTAGATACGCAGTATTTT.

This rearrangement joins TRBV27 to TRBJ2-1; D is uncertain. The length of the CDR3 is 14 residues. Germline V CDR1 and CDR2: MNHEY, SMNVEV (reference sequence). Trimming stripped 7 bases from V and 0 bases from J, with 10 bases between. This CDR3 reads CASTPKGSYNEQFF. For the CDR3, the DNA is TGTGCCAGCACCCCGAAGGGCTCCTACAATGAGCAGTTCTTC.

This chain connects TRBV5-1 to TRBJ1-1, with 7 bases lining up with TRBD1. The CDR3 sequence is 15 residues long. The J segment lost 5 bases and the V segment lost 2 bases, leaving 9 bases of the junction unmatched. Per the germline V gene, CDR1 is SGHRS and CDR2 is YFSETQ. The CDR3 DNA reads TGCGCCAGCAGCTTTGGAGGGGGCGTTGGGACTGAAGCTTTCTTT. Amino acid sequence: CASSFGGGVGTEAFF.

This clone showed up just once. The gene calls are TRBV30 and TRBJ2-5, with 7 positions matching TRBD2. This CDR3 region has 13 residues. The V and J ends lost 2 bases and 5 bases, in that order; junction bases with no gene match: 5. Looked up from germline, CDR1 is GTSNPN and CDR2 is SVGIG (reference sequence). This chain's CDR3 is CAWSNGEGETQYF. CDR3 nucleotides: TGTGCCTGGAGTAACGGGGAGGGGGAGACCCAGTACTTC.

The chain is built from TRBV30 and TRBJ2-7; 11 bases align to TRBD2. Germline CDR1 and CDR2: GTSNPN and SVGIG (reference sequence). V was clipped by 3 bases and J by 2 bases; unmatched bases: 6. The CDR3 loop spans 15 amino acids. As DNA, the CDR3 is TGTGCCTGGAGGAGGCTAGCGGGGGGCCCCTACGAGCAGTACTTC. Translation: CAWRRLAGGPYEQYF.